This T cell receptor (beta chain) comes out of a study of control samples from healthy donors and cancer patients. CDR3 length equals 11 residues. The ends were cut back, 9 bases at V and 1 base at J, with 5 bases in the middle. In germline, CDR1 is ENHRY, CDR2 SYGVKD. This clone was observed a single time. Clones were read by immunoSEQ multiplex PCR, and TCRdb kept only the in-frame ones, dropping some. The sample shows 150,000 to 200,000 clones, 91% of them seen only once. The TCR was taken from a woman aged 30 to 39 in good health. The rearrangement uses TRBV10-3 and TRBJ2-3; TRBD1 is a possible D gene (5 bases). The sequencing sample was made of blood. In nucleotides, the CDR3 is TGTGCCATAGGGGGCACAGATACGCAGTATTTT. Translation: CAIGGTDTQYF.